The rows below give T cell receptor beta chains drawn from one sample of a study of CD8 T cells in Susac syndrome. TCRdb ran MiXCR on the immunoSEQ multiplex PCR reads and lists one entry per CDR3 protein. The table has about 19,000 distinct CDR3 sequences, 85% to 95% seen once. The sequencing input was CD8+ T cells from PBMCs. The origin of the receptors is a human donor in good health. The CDR3 runs from the conserved cysteine through the conserved F or W. D genes are given only for firm matches. Clone size appears in some rows only: once, few, many, or a class for an expanded clone.

V gene	D gene	J gene	clone size	CDR3 DNA	CDR3 protein
TRBV7-9	NA	TRBJ1-4	NA	TGTGCCAGCAGCGACGTTGAGTCAACTAATGAAAAACTGTTTTTT	CASSDVESTNEKLFF
TRBV18	TRBD2	TRBJ2-1	once	TGTGCCAGCTCACCGTACCCGGGACTAGCGGGAGGTATCAATGAGCAGTTCTTC	CASSPYPGLAGGINEQFF
TRBV7-2	NA	TRBJ1-5	NA	TGTGCCAGCAGCCCGGGGCCCGTTTATAGCAATCAGCCCCAGCATTTT	CASSPGPVYSNQPQHF
TRBV3-1	TRBD2	TRBJ2-1	NA	TGTGCCAGCAGTCAAGAGGCTAGCGGCTACAATGAGCAGTTCTTC	CASSQEASGYNEQFF
TRBV24-1	TRBD2	TRBJ2-5	few	TGTGCCACCAGTGATCCCGGGACTAGCGGGAAAGAGACCCAGTACTTC	CATSDPGTSGKETQYF
TRBV7-7	NA	TRBJ2-5	NA	TGTGCTAGCAGCCCCGAGGGGGGGCGAGAGACCCAGTACTTC	CASSPEGGRETQYF
TRBV27	TRBD2	TRBJ2-3	NA	TGTGCCAGCAGTCCAATAGCGGGAGGGCCGGTAGATACGCAGTATTTT	CASSPIAGGPVDTQYF
TRBV7-9	NA	TRBJ1-2	NA	TGTGCCAGCAGCTTAGCGCAACAGGCTAACACCTTC	CASSLAQQANTF
TRBV7-8	TRBD1	TRBJ2-1	NA	TGTGCCAGCAGCCCCCCCGGGACAGGGGTGAACAATGAGCAGTTCTTC	CASSPPGTGVNNEQFF
TRBV27	NA	TRBJ2-2	NA	TGTGCCAGCTCCCCCCTCCTAGGGTCGAACACCGGGGAGCTGTTTTTT	CASSPLLGSNTGELFF
TRBV27	NA	TRBJ2-7	NA	TGTGCCAGCAGTTCAGGGGCCGCCTACGAGCAGTACTTC	CASSSGAAYEQYF
TRBV4-3	TRBD2	TRBJ2-5	NA	TGCGCCAGCAGCCAAGATTGGCGGGGGGACCAAGAGACCCAGTACTTC	CASSQDWRGDQETQYF
TRBV11-2	NA	TRBJ2-3	NA	TGTGCCAGCGGGACTTCAAAAACGCAGTATTTT	CASGTSKTQYF
TRBV24-1	NA	TRBJ2-2	once	TGTGCCACCAGTGACCGTGGAGTTGGCACCGGGGAGCTGTTTTTT	CATSDRGVGTGELFF
TRBV20-1	NA	TRBJ2-7	NA	TGCAGTGCCCCGCGGCGGCCAGAAGAAGTCTCCTACGAGCAGTACTTC	CSAPRRPEEVSYEQYF
TRBV20-1	NA	TRBJ2-1	NA	TGCAGTGCTAGAGATCTTTTACAGTTTTCTCCCTACAATGAGCAGTTCTTC	CSARDLLQFSPYNEQFF
TRBV29-1	NA	TRBJ2-7	NA	TGCAGCGTTGGAGGGGGTAGGTTACTCTCCTACGAGCAGTACTTC	CSVGGGRLLSYEQYF